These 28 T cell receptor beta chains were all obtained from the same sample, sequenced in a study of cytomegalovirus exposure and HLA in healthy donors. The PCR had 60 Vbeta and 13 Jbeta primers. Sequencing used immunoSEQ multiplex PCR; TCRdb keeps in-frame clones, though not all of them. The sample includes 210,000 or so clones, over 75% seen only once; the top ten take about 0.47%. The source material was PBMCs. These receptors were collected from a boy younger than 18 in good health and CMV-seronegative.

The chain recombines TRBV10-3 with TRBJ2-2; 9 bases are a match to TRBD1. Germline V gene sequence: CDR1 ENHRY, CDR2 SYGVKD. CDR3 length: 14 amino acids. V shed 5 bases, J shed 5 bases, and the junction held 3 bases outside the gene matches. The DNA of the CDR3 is TGTGCCATCAGTTCTGGGACAGGGACCGGGGAGCTGTTTTTT. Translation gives CAISSGTGTGELFF.

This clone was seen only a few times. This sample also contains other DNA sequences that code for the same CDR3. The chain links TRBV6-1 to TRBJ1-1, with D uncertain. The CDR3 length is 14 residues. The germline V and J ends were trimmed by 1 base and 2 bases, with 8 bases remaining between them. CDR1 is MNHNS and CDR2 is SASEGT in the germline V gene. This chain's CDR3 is CASSEVQANTEAFF. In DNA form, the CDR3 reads TGTGCCAGCAGTGAAGTTCAGGCAAACACTGAAGCTTTCTTT.

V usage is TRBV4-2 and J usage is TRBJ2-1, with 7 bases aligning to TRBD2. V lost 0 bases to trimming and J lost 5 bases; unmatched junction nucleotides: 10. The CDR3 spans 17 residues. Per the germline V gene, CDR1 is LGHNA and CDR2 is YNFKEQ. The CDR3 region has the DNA TGTGCCAGCAGCCAAGATCGAGGGCGGGAGCCTGACAATGAGCAGTTCTTC. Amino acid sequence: CASSQDRGREPDNEQFF.

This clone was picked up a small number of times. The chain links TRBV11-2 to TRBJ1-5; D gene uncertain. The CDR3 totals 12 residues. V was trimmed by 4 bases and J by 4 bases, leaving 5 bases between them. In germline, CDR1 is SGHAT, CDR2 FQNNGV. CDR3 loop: CASSSNNQPQHF. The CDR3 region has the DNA TGTGCCAGCAGCTCTAATAATCAGCCCCAGCATTTT.

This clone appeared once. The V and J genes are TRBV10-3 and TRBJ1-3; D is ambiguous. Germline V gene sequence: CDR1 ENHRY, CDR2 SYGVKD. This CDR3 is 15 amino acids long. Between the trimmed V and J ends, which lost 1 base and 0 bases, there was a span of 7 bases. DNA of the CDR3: TGTGCCATCAGTGAGTGGAGTAGCTCTGGAAACACCATATATTTT. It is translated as CAISEWSSSGNTIYF.

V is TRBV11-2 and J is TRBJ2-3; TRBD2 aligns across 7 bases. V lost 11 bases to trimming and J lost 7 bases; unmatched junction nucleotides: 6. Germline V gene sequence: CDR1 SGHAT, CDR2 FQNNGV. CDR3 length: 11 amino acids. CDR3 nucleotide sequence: TGTGCCGCCGGGGGAGGGTATACGCAGTATTTT. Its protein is CAAGGGYTQYF. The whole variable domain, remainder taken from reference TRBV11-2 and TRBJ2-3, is EAGVAQSPRYKIIEKRQSVAFWCNPISGHATLYWYQQILGQGPKLLIQFQNNGVVDDSQLPKDRFSAERLKGVDSTLKIQPAKLEDSAVYLCAAGGGYTQYFGPGTRLTVL.

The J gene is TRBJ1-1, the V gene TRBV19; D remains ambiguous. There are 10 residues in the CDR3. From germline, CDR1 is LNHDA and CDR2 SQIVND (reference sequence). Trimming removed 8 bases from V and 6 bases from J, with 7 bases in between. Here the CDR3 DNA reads TGTGCCAGTTTTCTCTCTGAAGCTTTCTTT. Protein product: CASFLSEAFF.

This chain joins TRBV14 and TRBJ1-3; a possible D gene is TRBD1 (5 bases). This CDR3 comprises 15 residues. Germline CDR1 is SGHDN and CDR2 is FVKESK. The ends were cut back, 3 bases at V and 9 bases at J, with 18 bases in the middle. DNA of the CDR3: TGTGCCAGCAGCCAGAACCCGGGCAGGGCGTCCACCATATATTTT. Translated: CASSQNPGRASTIYF.

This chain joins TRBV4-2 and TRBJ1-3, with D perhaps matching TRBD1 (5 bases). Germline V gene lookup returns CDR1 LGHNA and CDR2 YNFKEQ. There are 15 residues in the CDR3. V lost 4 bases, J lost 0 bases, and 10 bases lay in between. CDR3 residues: CASSRYRSSGNTIYF. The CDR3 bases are TGTGCCAGCAGCCGATACAGGTCCTCTGGAAACACCATATATTTT.

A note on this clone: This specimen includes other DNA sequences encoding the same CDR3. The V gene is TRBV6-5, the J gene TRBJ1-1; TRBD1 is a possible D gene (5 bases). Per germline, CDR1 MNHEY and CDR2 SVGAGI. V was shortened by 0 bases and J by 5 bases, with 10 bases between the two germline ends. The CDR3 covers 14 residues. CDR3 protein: CASSYSGRGTEAFF. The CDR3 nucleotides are TGTGCCAGCAGTTACTCGGGAAGGGGAACTGAAGCTTTCTTT.

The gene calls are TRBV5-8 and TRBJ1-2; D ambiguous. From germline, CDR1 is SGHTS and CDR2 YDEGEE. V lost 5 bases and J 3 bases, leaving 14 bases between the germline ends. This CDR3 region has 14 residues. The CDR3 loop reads CASRTSDGDYGYTF. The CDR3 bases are TGTGCCAGCAGAACCTCGGACGGGGACTATGGCTACACCTTC.

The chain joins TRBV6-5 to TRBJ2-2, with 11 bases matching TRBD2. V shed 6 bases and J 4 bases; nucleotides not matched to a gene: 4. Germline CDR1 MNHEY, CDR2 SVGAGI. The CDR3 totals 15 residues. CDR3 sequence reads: CASRAGLAGTGELFF. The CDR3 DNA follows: TGTGCCAGCAGGGCAGGACTAGCGGGCACCGGGGAGCTGTTTTTT.

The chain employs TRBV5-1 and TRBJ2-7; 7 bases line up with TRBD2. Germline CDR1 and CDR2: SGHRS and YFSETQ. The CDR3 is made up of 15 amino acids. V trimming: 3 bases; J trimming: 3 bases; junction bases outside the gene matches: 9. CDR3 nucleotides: TGCGCCAGCAGCTCGGGACTAAACCCCAACTACGAGCAGTACTTC. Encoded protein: CASSSGLNPNYEQYF.

DNA of the CDR3: TGTGCCAGCAGGCCAGGGACAGGCGTCATGAACACTGAAGCTTTCTTT. Its protein product is CASRPGTGVMNTEAFF. The J gene is TRBJ1-1, the V gene TRBV2, with 8 bases matching TRBD1. The V gene end was trimmed by 6 bases and the J gene end by 0 bases; junction bases not matched to a gene: 9. Per germline, CDR1 SNHLY and CDR2 FYNNEI. The CDR3 spans 16 residues.

The CDR3 sequence is CASSSRQASWSGYTF. The CDR3 nucleotides are TGCGCCAGCAGCTCCCGACAGGCCTCTTGGAGTGGCTACACCTTC. V gene TRBV5-1 combines with J gene TRBJ1-2; D might be TRBD1 (6 bases). Germline V gene data show CDR1 as SGHRS and CDR2 as YFSETQ. The CDR3 spans 15 residues. V was pared by 3 bases and J by 7 bases, with 19 bases between.

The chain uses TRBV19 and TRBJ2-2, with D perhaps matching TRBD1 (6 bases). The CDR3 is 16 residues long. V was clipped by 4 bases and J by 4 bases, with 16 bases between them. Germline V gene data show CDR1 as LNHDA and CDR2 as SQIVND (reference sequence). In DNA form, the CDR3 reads TGTGCCAGTAGTAGGGTGGGACACCTGCTCACCGGGGAGCTGTTTTTT. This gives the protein CASSRVGHLLTGELFF.

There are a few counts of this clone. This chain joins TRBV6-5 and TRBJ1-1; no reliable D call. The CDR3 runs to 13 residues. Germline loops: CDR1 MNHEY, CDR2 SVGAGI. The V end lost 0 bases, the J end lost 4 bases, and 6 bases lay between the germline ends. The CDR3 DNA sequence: TGTGCCAGCAGTTACTCCCTAAGCACTGAAGCTTTCTTT. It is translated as CASSYSLSTEAFF.

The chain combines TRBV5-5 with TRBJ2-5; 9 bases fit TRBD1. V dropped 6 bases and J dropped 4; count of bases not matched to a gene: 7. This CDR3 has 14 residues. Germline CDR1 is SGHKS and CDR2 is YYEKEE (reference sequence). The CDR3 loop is CASIPRQGGETQYF. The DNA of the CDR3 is TGTGCCAGCATCCCAAGACAGGGGGGAGAGACCCAGTACTTC.

CDR3 in DNA: TGTGCCAGCAGCAAGGAGGGGGGGGGCGGGGGCTATGGCTACACCTTC. Translation: CASSKEGGGGGYGYTF. The V and J genes are TRBV2 and TRBJ1-2; D might be TRBD1 (6 bases). V lost 6 bases, J lost 4 bases, and 21 bases lay in between. Germline values: CDR1 SNHLY, CDR2 FYNNEI. CDR3 length: 16 residues. Combining the CDR3 with reference TRBV2 and TRBJ1-2 gives the whole variable domain EPEVTQTPSHQVTQMGQEVILRCVPISNHLYFYWYRQILGQKVEFLVSFYNNEISEKSEIFDDQFSVERPDGSNFTLKIRSTKLEDSAMYFCASSKEGGGGGYGYTFGSGTRLTVV.

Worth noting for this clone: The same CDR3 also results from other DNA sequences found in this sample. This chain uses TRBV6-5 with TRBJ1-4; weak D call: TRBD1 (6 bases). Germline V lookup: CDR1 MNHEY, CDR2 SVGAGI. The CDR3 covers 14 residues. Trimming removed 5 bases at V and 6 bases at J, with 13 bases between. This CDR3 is CASSPGGGYEKLFF. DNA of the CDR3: TGTGCCAGCAGTCCTGGCGGGGGCTATGAAAAACTGTTTTTT.

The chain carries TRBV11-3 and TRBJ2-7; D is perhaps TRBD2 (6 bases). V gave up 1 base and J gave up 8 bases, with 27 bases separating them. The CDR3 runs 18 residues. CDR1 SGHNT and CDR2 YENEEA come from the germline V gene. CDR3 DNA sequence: TGTGCCAGCAGCTTAGCGGGGGAGTTCCCCGCGAGACGGACTAAGCAGTACTTC. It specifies CASSLAGEFPARRTKQYF. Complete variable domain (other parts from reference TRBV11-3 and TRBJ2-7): EAGVVQSPRYKIIEKKQPVAFWCNPISGHNTLYWYLQNLGQGPELLIRYENEEAVDDSQLPKDRFSAERLKGVDSTLKIQPAELGDSAVYLCASSLAGEFPARRTKQYFGPGTRLTVT.

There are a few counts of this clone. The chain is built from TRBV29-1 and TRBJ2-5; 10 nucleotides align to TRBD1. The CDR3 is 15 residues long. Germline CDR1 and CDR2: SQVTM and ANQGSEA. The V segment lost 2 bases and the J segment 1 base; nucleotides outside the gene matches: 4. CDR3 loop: CSVETWDRGQETQYF. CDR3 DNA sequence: TGCAGCGTTGAAACTTGGGACAGGGGCCAAGAGACCCAGTACTTC.

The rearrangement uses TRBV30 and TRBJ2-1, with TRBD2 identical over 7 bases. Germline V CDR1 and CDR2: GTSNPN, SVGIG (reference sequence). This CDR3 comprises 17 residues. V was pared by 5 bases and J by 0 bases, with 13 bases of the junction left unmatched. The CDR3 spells CAWGLGLAVSSYNEQFF. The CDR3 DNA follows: TGTGCCTGGGGGCTGGGGCTAGCGGTAAGCTCCTACAATGAGCAGTTCTTC.

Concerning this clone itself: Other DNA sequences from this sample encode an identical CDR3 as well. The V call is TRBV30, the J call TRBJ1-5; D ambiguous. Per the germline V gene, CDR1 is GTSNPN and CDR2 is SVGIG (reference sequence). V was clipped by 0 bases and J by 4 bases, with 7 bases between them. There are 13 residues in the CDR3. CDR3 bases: TGTGCCTGGAGTGTACTTGGTAATCAGCCCCAGCATTTT. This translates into CAWSVLGNQPQHF.

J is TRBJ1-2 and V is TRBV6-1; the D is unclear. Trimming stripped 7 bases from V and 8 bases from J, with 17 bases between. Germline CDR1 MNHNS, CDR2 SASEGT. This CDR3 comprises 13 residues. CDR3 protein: CASNKIGSRGYTF. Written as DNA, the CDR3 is TGTGCCAGCAACAAAATCGGGTCACGGGGCTACACCTTC.

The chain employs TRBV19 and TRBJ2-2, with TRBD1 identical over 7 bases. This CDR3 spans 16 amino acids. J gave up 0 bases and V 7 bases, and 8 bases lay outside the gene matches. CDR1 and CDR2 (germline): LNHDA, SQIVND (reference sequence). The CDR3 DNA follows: TGTGCCAGTACCTGGGGACAGCAAACGAACACCGGGGAGCTGTTTTTT. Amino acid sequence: CASTWGQQTNTGELFF.

CDR3 in amino acids: CAWSLSHNEQFF. DNA for the CDR3: TGTGCCTGGAGTTTATCCCACAATGAGCAGTTCTTC. The V gene is TRBV30, the J gene TRBJ2-1; no firm D call. The germline V gene has CDR1 GTSNPN and CDR2 SVGIG (reference sequence). The CDR3 contains 12 residues. The V end lost 2 bases, the J end lost 5 bases, and 7 bases lay between the germline ends.

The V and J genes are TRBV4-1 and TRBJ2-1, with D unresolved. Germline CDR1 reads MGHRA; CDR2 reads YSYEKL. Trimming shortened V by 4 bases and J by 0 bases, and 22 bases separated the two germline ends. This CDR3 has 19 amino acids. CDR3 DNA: TGCGCCAGCAGCCCGCCGGTTACCCGAAAAGGAGCCTCCTACAATGAGCAGTTCTTC. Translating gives CASSPPVTRKGASYNEQFF.